A single sample is the source of the 11 T cell receptor beta chains below, sequenced in a study of blood T cell repertoires in COVID-19. Produced via immunoSEQ multiplex PCR; TCRdb's table is partial and in-frame only. The profile covers roughly 290,000 clones, with around four fifths appearing a single time and less than 4.5% taken by the ten largest. The sequencing input was peripheral blood. These receptor sequences come from a woman aged 50 to 60 with active or convalescent COVID-19.

This clone was observed once. V usage is TRBV5-6 and J usage is TRBJ1-2; D gene unclear. The CDR3 length is 15 residues. Looked up from germline, CDR1 is SGHDT and CDR2 is YYEEEE. Deletions cut 1 base from V and 2 bases from J, with 12 bases between. Written as DNA, the CDR3 is TGTGCCAGCAGCTTGCAGTTTCGCGGGAACTATGGCTACACCTTC. Translation gives CASSLQFRGNYGYTF.

This chain joins TRBV2 and TRBJ1-4; D unresolved. The CDR3 totals 13 residues. Germline V CDR1 and CDR2: SNHLY, FYNNEI. Trimming removed 10 bases from V and 6 bases from J, with 15 bases in between. Here the CDR3 DNA reads TGTGCCACCGTGGCCCCGGAGGATGAAAAACTGTTTTTT. This translates into CATVAPEDEKLFF.

The chain has TRBV28 and TRBJ2-5, with D unresolved. The CDR3 sequence is 12 residues long. CDR1 is MDHEN, CDR2 SYDVKM, per germline. Trimming left V 6 bases short and J 0 bases short, with 5 bases between. The CDR3 loop is CASRRYQETQYF. As DNA, the CDR3 is TGTGCCAGCAGACGGTACCAAGAGACCCAGTACTTC.

This chain joins TRBV5-4 and TRBJ2-1, with 10 bases fitting TRBD1. Losses at the gene ends were 2 bases for V and 2 bases for J; bases not matched to a gene: 4. The CDR3 is 16 amino acids. Germline assignment: CDR1 SGHNT and CDR2 YYREEE (reference sequence). CDR3 in amino acids: CASSLGGTGAYNEQFF. The CDR3 DNA reads TGTGCCAGCAGCTTAGGAGGGACAGGGGCCTACAATGAGCAGTTCTTC. Combining the CDR3 with reference TRBV5-4 and TRBJ2-1 gives the whole variable domain ETGVTQSPTHLIKTRGQQVTLRCSSQSGHNTVSWYQQALGQGPQFIFQYYREEENGRGNFPPRFSGLQFPNYSSELNVNALELDDSALYLCASSLGGTGAYNEQFFGPGTRLTVL.

This rearrangement joins TRBV2 to TRBJ1-5; 7 positions match TRBD1. The CDR3 is made up of 14 amino acids. Germline V gene data show CDR1 as SNHLY and CDR2 as FYNNEI. The ends lost 5 bases at V and 1 base at J; junction bases unmatched: 2. CDR3 sequence (DNA): TGTGCCAGCAGTACACAGGGGAGCAATCAGCCCCAGCATTTT. Protein sequence: CASSTQGSNQPQHF.

The chain couples TRBV5-5 to TRBJ1-6; D call uncertain. V dropped 2 bases and J dropped 14 bases, with 11 bases sitting between them. Germline values: CDR1 SGHKS, CDR2 YYEKEE (reference sequence). The CDR3 runs 12 residues. The CDR3 bases are TGTGCCAGCAGCTTCGGCCTCGGGACCCTCCACTTT. This codes for CASSFGLGTLHF. Full variable domain (remainder filled in from reference TRBV5-5 and TRBJ1-6): DAGVTQSPTHLIKTRGQQVTLRCSPISGHKSVSWYQQVLGQGPQFIFQYYEKEERGRGNFPDRFSARQFPNYSSELNVNALLLGDSALYLCASSFGLGTLHFGNGTRLTVT.

This chain joins TRBV7-2 and TRBJ2-3; a possible D gene is TRBD2 (5 bases). Germline CDR1 and CDR2: SGHTA and FQGNSA. V gave up 5 bases and J gave up 2 bases, with 17 bases separating them. The CDR3 loop spans 16 amino acids. CDR3 sequence reads: CASSRPLDRDTDTQYF. The DNA of the CDR3 is TGTGCCAGCAGCCGTCCACTGGACCGGGACACAGATACGCAGTATTTT.

This clone has only one observation. The chain uses TRBV5-1 and TRBJ1-3, with TRBD1 as a possible D gene (5 bases). The ends were cut back, 1 base at V and 2 bases at J, with 10 bases in the middle. The germline gives CDR1 SGHRS, CDR2 YFSETQ. The CDR3 is 15 amino acids. CDR3 sequence: CASSLLGGTGNTIYF. DNA of the CDR3: TGCGCCAGCAGCTTGCTGGGGGGAACTGGAAACACCATATATTTT.

This chain links TRBV2 with TRBJ1-4; D unresolved. The CDR3 covers 12 residues. V was clipped by 5 bases and J by 6 bases, with 7 bases between them. Germline CDR1 reads SNHLY; CDR2 reads FYNNEI. The CDR3 sequence: CASSSGYEKLFF. CDR3 in DNA: TGTGCCAGCAGTTCGGGGTATGAAAAACTGTTTTTT.

This clone was detected only a few times. The chain recombines TRBV5-1 with TRBJ2-3; 7 positions match TRBD2. Germline V gene sequence: CDR1 SGHRS, CDR2 YFSETQ. V dropped 4 bases and J dropped 4; count of bases not matched to a gene: 6. This CDR3 contains 14 residues. The CDR3 spells CASSRGVEADTQYF. As DNA, the CDR3 is TGCGCCAGCAGCCGGGGGGTGGAGGCAGATACGCAGTATTTT.

The chain carries TRBV7-6 and TRBJ2-4; D remains ambiguous. The V gene lost 5 bases and the J gene lost 1 base, with 12 bases spanning the gap. CDR3 length equals 15 residues. Germline-derived CDR1 and CDR2 are SGHVS and FNYEAQ. CDR3 nucleotides: TGTGCCAGCAGCCCAGGCCCGCTGGCCAAAAACATTCAGTACTTC. Its translation is CASSPGPLAKNIQYF.